The 22 T cell receptor beta chains listed next were all sequenced from one sample in a study of cytomegalovirus exposure and HLA in healthy donors. Vbeta (60) and Jbeta (13) primers were used in the PCR. The table came from immunoSEQ multiplex PCR; TCRdb's copy has only in-frame clones and leaves some out. This sample's table has about 200,000 clones. Sequenced sample: PBMCs. These receptor sequences come from a woman aged 25 to 45 in good health and CMV-seropositive.

V gene TRBV28 combines with J gene TRBJ1-2, with 8 nucleotides matching TRBD1. V lost 6 bases, J lost 4 bases, and 4 bases stayed unmatched. This CDR3 is built from 13 residues. CDR1 and CDR2 (germline): MDHEN, SYDVKM. CDR3 protein: CASSRTGIYGYTF. CDR3 sequence (DNA): TGTGCCAGCAGCCGGACAGGGATCTATGGCTACACCTTC.

V and J are TRBV5-1 and TRBJ2-7; 7 bases fit TRBD1. Germline CDR1 is SGHRS and CDR2 is YFSETQ. The CDR3 runs 15 residues. The J segment lost 7 bases and the V segment lost 2 bases, leaving 12 bases of the junction unmatched. The CDR3 sequence is CASSLGDRETGEQYF. The CDR3, as DNA: TGCGCCAGCAGCTTAGGTGACAGGGAAACCGGAGAGCAGTACTTC.

This chain uses TRBV7-9 with TRBJ2-1; D uncertain. CDR1 and CDR2 from the germline V gene are SEHNR and FQNEAQ (reference sequence). Trimming left V 2 bases short and J 10 bases short, with 9 bases between. The CDR3 contains 12 residues. The CDR3 DNA reads TGTGCCAGCAGCTTAAGGAGCAACGAGCAGTTCTTC. Translating gives CASSLRSNEQFF.

This chain joins TRBV19 and TRBJ1-4; D unresolved. Germline V lookup: CDR1 LNHDA, CDR2 SQIVND (reference sequence). The CDR3 has 14 residues. V shed 0 bases and J shed 10 bases, with 12 bases lying between them. The CDR3 is CASSIDFWARKLFF. CDR3 nucleotides: TGTGCCAGTAGTATAGATTTCTGGGCCAGAAAACTGTTTTTT. The full variable domain, with the rest looked up from reference TRBV19 and TRBJ1-4, is DGGITQSPKYLFRKEGQNVTLSCEQNLNHDAMYWYRQDPGQGLRLIYYSQIVNDFQKGDIAEGYSVSREKKESFPLTVTSAQKNPTAFYLCASSIDFWARKLFFGSGTQLSVL.

As to this clone: Other DNA sequences within the sample encode an identical CDR3. The chain links TRBV18 to TRBJ2-3; D not resolved. Trimming removed 3 bases at V and 0 bases at J, with 7 bases between. The CDR3 runs 14 residues. The V gene's germline CDR1 is KGHSH and CDR2 LQKENI. DNA for the CDR3: TGTGCCAGCTCACCTCCCACTAGCACAGATACGCAGTATTTT. The encoded protein is CASSPPTSTDTQYF.

The chain combines TRBV28 with TRBJ2-7; D is possibly TRBD2 (6 bases). Germline V lookup: CDR1 MDHEN, CDR2 SYDVKM. The germline V and J ends were trimmed by 5 bases and 7 bases, with 18 bases remaining between them. The length of the CDR3 is 14 residues. In DNA form, the CDR3 reads TGTGCCAGCAGTCCCCAGAGGGTCGCGGGAGAGCAGTACTTC. As protein: CASSPQRVAGEQYF.

This chain links TRBV5-1 with TRBJ2-3, with 10 bases aligning to TRBD1. The ends lost 3 bases at V and 5 bases at J; junction bases unmatched: 3. Germline V gene lookup returns CDR1 SGHRS and CDR2 YFSETQ. This CDR3 comprises 14 residues. CDR3 residues: CASSWDRGQDTQYF. In DNA, the CDR3 is TGCGCCAGCAGCTGGGACAGGGGTCAAGATACGCAGTATTTT.

This chain connects TRBV11-3 to TRBJ2-1; TRBD2 might be the D (5 bases). Per the germline V gene, CDR1 is SGHNT and CDR2 is YENEEA. This CDR3 spans 13 amino acids. The V end lost 5 bases, the J end lost 4 bases, and 9 bases lay between the germline ends. The CDR3 loop reads CASSPDSYNEQFF. CDR3 sequence (DNA): TGTGCCAGCAGCCCGGACTCATACAATGAGCAGTTCTTC.

Comments on this clone: The same CDR3 is also encoded by other DNA sequences in this sample. The genes are TRBV5-1 and TRBJ1-3, with 7 bases aligning to TRBD1. The V segment lost 0 bases and the J segment 0 bases; nucleotides outside the gene matches: 0. This CDR3 comprises 15 residues. Germline assignment: CDR1 SGHRS and CDR2 YFSETQ. CDR3 coding DNA: TGCGCCAGCAGCTTGGGGACAGGCTCTGGAAACACCATATATTTT. It encodes CASSLGTGSGNTIYF.

The chain employs TRBV30 and TRBJ2-7; the match to TRBD2 covers 8 bases. The trim removed 2 bases at V and 3 bases at J, leaving 6 bases unmatched. This CDR3 is 14 amino acids long. In germline, CDR1 is GTSNPN, CDR2 SVGIG (reference sequence). Here the CDR3 reads CAWSTGTRSYEQYF. The DNA of the CDR3 is TGTGCCTGGAGTACCGGGACTAGGAGCTACGAGCAGTACTTC.

V and J are TRBV7-9 and TRBJ1-1, with D possibly matching TRBD1 (6 bases). CDR3 length: 17 residues. CDR1 and CDR2 (germline): SEHNR, FQNEAQ (reference sequence). V was cut by 1 base and J by 1 base, with 16 bases left in between. CDR3: CASSLVPGHQRNTEAFF. Written as DNA, the CDR3 is TGTGCCAGCAGCTTAGTCCCGGGACACCAAAGGAACACTGAAGCTTTCTTT.

The chain uses TRBV5-1 and TRBJ2-4; 8 nucleotides align to TRBD1. The CDR3 has 18 amino acids. The germline V gene encodes CDR1 SGHRS and CDR2 YFSETQ. The junction had 19 bases not matched to a gene; V was cut back by 4 bases and J by 7 bases. The CDR3 protein is CASSPTPLGQGISNIQYF. The CDR3 nucleotides are TGCGCCAGCAGCCCCACCCCCCTCGGACAGGGAATTTCGAACATTCAGTACTTC.

The chain joins TRBV7-6 to TRBJ1-4; a weak D match, TRBD1 (5 bases). The CDR3 loop spans 15 amino acids. Per the germline V gene, CDR1 is SGHVS and CDR2 is FNYEAQ. V gave up 1 base and J gave up 7 bases, with 13 bases separating them. CDR3 region: CASSLGVTVREKLFF. The DNA of the CDR3 is TGTGCCAGCAGCTTAGGGGTGACAGTTCGTGAAAAACTGTTTTTT.

The genes are TRBV15 and TRBJ2-2; D not certain. Trimming took 5 bases from V and 3 from J, leaving 16 bases between them. The CDR3 extends over 16 amino acids. Germline V lookup: CDR1 LNHNV, CDR2 YYDKDF (reference sequence). CDR3: CATSLRRLRDTGELFF. Here the CDR3 DNA reads TGTGCCACCAGCCTTCGCCGACTCCGAGACACCGGGGAGCTGTTTTTT.

V and J are TRBV7-8 and TRBJ2-7, with D possibly being TRBD2 (6 bases). This CDR3 has 15 residues. V lost 5 bases and J 4 bases, leaving 18 bases between the germline ends. Germline CDR1 reads SGHVS; CDR2 reads FQNEAQ. The CDR3 DNA follows: TGTGCCAGCAGCCCCGGGACTCCCTCGGAGTACGAGCAGTACTTC. It codes for CASSPGTPSEYEQYF.

The chain combines TRBV7-7 with TRBJ2-1, with 9 bases that match TRBD2. The CDR3 contains 17 residues. CDR1 SSHAT and CDR2 FNYEAQ come from the germline V gene (reference sequence). V shed 1 base, J shed 8 bases, and the junction held 12 bases outside the gene matches. The CDR3 loop reads CASSLGSGRRYVDEQFF. Here the CDR3 DNA reads TGTGCCAGCAGCTTAGGGAGCGGGAGGCGCTATGTCGATGAGCAGTTCTTC.

In DNA, the CDR3 is TGTGCCAGCAGCTCCGACACATTCACCTATGGCTACACCTTC. Its translation is CASSSDTFTYGYTF. The gene calls are TRBV13 and TRBJ1-2, with D hard to call. CDR1 PRHDT and CDR2 FYEKMQ come from the germline V gene (reference sequence). V was clipped by 4 bases and J by 4 bases, with 13 bases between them. This CDR3 has 14 residues.

The V and J genes are TRBV5-1 and TRBJ1-2; TRBD1 is a possible D gene (6 bases). V gave up 0 bases and J gave up 5 bases, with 8 bases separating them. In germline, CDR1 is SGHRS, CDR2 YFSETQ. The CDR3 spans 13 residues. The CDR3 loop is CASSLGTAYGYTF. The CDR3, as DNA: TGCGCCAGCAGCTTGGGGACAGCTTATGGCTACACCTTC.

V usage is TRBV19 and J usage is TRBJ2-5; D not resolved. CDR1 is LNHDA and CDR2 is SQIVND in the germline V gene (reference sequence). Trimming stripped 5 bases from V and 1 base from J, with 8 bases between. There are 13 residues in the CDR3. CDR3 in DNA: TGTGCCAGTAGTCAAGCAACCCAAGAGACCCAGTACTTC. Protein sequence: CASSQATQETQYF.

The chain uses TRBV4-3 and TRBJ2-1, with 10 bases aligning to TRBD2. Germline V gives CDR1 LGHNA, CDR2 YSLEER. V lost 2 bases to trimming and J lost 4 bases; unmatched junction nucleotides: 2. The CDR3 contains 15 residues. CDR3 loop: CASSQPSGGYNEQFF. The CDR3 coding sequence is TGCGCCAGCAGCCAACCTAGCGGGGGATACAATGAGCAGTTCTTC.

The V gene is TRBV5-1, the J gene TRBJ1-2; D unresolved. Trimming removed 2 bases from V and 2 bases from J, with 13 bases in between. Looked up from germline, CDR1 is SGHRS and CDR2 is YFSETQ. This CDR3 has 15 amino acids. The CDR3 sequence is CASSFLDPGNYGYTF. DNA of the CDR3: TGCGCCAGCAGCTTCCTAGACCCGGGGAACTATGGCTACACCTTC.

The chain uses TRBV5-6 and TRBJ2-7; D is perhaps TRBD1 (5 bases). V was cut by 3 bases and J by 3 bases, with 13 bases left in between. Germline V gene sequence: CDR1 SGHDT, CDR2 YYEEEE. The CDR3 covers 14 residues. CDR3 region: CASSSPFQGYEQYF. DNA for the CDR3: TGTGCCAGCAGCTCCCCGTTTCAGGGCTACGAGCAGTACTTC.